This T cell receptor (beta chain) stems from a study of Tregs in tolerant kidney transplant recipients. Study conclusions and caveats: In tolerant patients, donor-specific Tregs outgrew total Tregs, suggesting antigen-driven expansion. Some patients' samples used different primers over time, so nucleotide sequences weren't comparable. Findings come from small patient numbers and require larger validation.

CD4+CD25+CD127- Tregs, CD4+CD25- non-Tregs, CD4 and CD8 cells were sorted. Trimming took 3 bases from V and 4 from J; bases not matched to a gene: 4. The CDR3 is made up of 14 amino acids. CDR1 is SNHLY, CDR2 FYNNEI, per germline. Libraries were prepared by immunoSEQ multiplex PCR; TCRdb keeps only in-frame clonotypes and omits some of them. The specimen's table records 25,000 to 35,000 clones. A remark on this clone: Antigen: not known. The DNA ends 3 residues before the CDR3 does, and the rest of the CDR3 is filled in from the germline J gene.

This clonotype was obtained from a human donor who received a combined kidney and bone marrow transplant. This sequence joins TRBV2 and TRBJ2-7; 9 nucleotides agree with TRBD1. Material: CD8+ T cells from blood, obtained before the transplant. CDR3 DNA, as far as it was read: TGTGCCAGCAGTGACCCGGGACAGGGTTACGAG. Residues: CASSDPGQGYE. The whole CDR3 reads CASSDPGQGYEQYF.